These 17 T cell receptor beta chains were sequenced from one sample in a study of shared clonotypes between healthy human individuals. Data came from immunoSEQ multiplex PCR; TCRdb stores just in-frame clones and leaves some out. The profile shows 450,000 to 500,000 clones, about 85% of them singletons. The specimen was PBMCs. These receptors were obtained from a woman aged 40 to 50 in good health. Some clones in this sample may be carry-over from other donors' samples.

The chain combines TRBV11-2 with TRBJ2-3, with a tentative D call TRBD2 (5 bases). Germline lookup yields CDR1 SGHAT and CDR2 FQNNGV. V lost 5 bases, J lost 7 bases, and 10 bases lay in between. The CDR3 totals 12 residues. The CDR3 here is CASSPPGNTQYF. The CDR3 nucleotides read TGTGCCAGCAGCCCCCCGGGAAATACGCAGTATTTT.

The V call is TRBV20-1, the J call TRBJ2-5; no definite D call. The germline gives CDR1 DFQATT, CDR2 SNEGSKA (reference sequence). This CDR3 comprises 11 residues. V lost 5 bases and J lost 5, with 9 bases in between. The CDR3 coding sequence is TGCAGTGCTGGGTGGCGGGAGACCCAGTACTTC. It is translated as CSAGWRETQYF.

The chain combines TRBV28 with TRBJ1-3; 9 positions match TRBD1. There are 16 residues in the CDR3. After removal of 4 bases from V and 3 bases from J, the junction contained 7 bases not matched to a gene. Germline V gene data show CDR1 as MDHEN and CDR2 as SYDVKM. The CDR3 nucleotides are TGTGCCAGCAGTTACCCCGGGACAGGGAATGGAAACACCATATATTTT. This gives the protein CASSYPGTGNGNTIYF. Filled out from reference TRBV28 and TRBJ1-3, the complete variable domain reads DVKVTQSSRYLVKRTGEKVFLECVQDMDHENMFWYRQDPGLGLRLIYFSYDVKMKEKGDIPEGYSVSREKKERFSLILESASTNQTSMYLCASSYPGTGNGNTIYFGEGSWLTVV.

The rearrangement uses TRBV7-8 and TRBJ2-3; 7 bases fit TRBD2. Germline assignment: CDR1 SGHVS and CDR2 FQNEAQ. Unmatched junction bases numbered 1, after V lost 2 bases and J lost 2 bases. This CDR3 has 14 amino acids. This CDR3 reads CASSLREDTDTQYF. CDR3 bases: TGTGCCAGCAGCTTACGGGAGGACACAGATACGCAGTATTTT.

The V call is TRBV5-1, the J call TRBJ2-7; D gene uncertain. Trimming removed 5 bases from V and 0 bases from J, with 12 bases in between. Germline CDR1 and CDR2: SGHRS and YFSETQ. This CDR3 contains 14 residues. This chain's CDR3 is CASRIGMSSYEQYF. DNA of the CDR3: TGCGCCAGCAGGATCGGTATGAGCTCCTACGAGCAGTACTTC.

This CDR3 is CASTSSGRLYEQFF. The DNA of the CDR3 is TGCGCCAGCACCTCTAGCGGGAGGCTCTATGAGCAGTTCTTC. The J gene is TRBJ2-1, the V gene TRBV10-2; TRBD2 aligns across 11 bases. CDR1 is WSHSY and CDR2 is SAAADI in the germline V gene. V shed 7 bases, J shed 8 bases, and the junction held 7 bases outside the gene matches. The CDR3 is 14 amino acids.

In DNA form, the CDR3 reads TGCGCCAGCAGCCGGGACACCCCCACGGATACGCAGTATTTT. This codes for CASSRDTPTDTQYF. The gene calls are TRBV5-1 and TRBJ2-3; D is possibly TRBD1 (6 bases). Germline lookup yields CDR1 SGHRS and CDR2 YFSETQ. CDR3 length equals 14 residues. Trimming removed 4 bases at V and 6 bases at J, with 15 bases between.

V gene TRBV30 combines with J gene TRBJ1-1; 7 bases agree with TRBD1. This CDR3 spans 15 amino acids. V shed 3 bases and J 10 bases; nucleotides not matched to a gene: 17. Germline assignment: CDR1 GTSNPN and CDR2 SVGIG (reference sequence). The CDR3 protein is CAWRYPNFRDSVAFF. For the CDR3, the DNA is TGTGCCTGGAGATATCCTAACTTCCGGGACAGTGTAGCTTTCTTT.

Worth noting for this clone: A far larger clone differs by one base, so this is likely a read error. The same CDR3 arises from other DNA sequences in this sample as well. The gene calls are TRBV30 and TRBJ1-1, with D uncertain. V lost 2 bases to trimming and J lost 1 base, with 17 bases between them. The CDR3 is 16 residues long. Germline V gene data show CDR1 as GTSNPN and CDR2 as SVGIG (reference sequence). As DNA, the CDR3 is TGTGCCTGGAGTAATTCCAGAGTTAGGCCGAACACTGAAGCTTTCTTT. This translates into CAWSNSRVRPNTEAFF.

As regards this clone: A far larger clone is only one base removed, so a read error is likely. For the CDR3, the DNA is TGTGCCAGCAGCTTAGTCGATTCCCGTCTAAGCGGGGAGCTGTTTTTT. Translation gives CASSLVDSRLSGELFF. The chain combines TRBV7-3 with TRBJ2-2; D ambiguous. From germline, CDR1 is SGHTA and CDR2 FQGTGA. V gave up 2 bases and J gave up 7 bases, with 17 bases separating them. CDR3 length equals 16 residues.

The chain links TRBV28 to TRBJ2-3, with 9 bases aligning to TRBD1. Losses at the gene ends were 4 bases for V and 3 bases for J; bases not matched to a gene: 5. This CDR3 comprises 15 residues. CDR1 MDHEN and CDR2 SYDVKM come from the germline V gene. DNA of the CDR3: TGTGCCAGCAGTTCACCCGGGACAGGGACAGATACGCAGTATTTT. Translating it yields CASSSPGTGTDTQYF.

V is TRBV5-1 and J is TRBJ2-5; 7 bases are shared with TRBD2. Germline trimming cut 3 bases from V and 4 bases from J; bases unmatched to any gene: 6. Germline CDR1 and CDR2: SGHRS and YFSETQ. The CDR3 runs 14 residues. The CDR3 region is CASSSWTSGETQYF. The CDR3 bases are TGCGCCAGCAGCTCCTGGACTAGTGGAGAGACCCAGTACTTC.

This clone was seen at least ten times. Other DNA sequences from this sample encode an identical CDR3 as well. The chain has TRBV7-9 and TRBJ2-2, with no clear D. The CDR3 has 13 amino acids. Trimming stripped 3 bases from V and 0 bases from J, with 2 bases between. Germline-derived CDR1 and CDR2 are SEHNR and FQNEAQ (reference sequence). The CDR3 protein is CASSFPNTGELFF. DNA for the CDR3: TGTGCCAGCAGCTTTCCGAACACCGGGGAGCTGTTTTTT.

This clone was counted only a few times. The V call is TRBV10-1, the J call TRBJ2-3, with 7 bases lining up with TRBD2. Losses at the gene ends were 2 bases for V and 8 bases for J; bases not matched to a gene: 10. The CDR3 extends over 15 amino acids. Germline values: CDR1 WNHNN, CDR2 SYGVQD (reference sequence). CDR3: CASSEDPSGWSTQYF. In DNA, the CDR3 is TGCGCCAGCAGTGAGGACCCTAGCGGTTGGAGTACGCAGTATTTT.

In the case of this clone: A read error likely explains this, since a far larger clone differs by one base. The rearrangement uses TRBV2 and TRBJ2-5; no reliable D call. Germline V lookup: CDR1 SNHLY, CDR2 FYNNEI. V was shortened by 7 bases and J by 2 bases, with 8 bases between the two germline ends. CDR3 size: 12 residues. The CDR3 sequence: CASIVQQETQYF. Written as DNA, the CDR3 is TGTGCCAGCATTGTGCAGCAAGAGACCCAGTACTTC.

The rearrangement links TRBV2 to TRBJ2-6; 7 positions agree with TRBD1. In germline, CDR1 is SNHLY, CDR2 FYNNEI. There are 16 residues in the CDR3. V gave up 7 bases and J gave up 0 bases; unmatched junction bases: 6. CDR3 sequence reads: CASTGDSRSGANVLTF. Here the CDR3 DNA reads TGTGCCAGCACTGGGGACAGTCGCTCTGGGGCCAACGTCCTGACTTTC.

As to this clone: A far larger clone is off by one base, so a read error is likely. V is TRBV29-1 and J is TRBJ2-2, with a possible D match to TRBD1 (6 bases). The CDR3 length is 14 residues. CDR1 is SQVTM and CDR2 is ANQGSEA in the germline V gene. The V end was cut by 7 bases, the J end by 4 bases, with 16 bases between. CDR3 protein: CSGDGTPITGELFF. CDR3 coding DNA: TGCAGCGGGGACGGGACACCGATCACCGGGGAGCTGTTTTTT.